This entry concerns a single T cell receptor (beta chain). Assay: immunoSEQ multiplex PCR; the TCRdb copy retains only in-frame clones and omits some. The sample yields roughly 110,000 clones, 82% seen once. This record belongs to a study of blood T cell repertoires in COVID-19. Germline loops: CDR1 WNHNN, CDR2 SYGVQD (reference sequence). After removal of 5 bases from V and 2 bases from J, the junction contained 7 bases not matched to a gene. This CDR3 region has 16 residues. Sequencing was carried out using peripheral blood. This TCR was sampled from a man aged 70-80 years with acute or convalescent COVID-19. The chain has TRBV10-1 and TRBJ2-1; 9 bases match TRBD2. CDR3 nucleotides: TGCGCCAGCAGTTCAAAGCGGGGGGCAACCTACAATGAGCAGTTCTTC. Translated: CASSSKRGATYNEQFF.